The clone carrying this T cell receptor beta chain turned up a few times. This sample was taken from a study of shared clonotypes between healthy human individuals. Germline CDR1 SGHDT, CDR2 YYEEEE. The CDR3 is 11 residues long. V lost 3 bases and J lost 7, with 7 bases in between. Method: immunoSEQ multiplex PCR; TCRdb's copy keeps in-frame clones and lacks some. The table lists around 330,000 clones, around two thirds of them singletons. This chain connects TRBV5-6 to TRBJ2-5; D is uncertain. The sequenced sample was memory CD4+ T cells sorted from blood. Subset described: CD45RA-negative fraction. This clonotype originated in a man in his thirties or forties in good health. CDR3 bases: TGTGCCAGCAGCTCGGTCGGGACCCAGTACTTC. This translates into CASSSVGTQYF.